The T cell receptor beta chain under discussion was sequenced for a study of T cells in Graves' hyperthyroidism and ophthalmopathy. Across the study: Initial diagnosis, before any treatment, was when peripheral blood was collected. Study-level points and caveats: Model output signaled ophthalmopathy a median approximately 6 months ahead of onset.

Amplification yielded TCR beta CDR3 regions, with RNA transcripts as the source. The primer set for the first-round RT-PCR of the TCR CDR3 was HTBI. Each CDR3 protein gets one entry after TCRdb re-called the multiplex PCR reads with MiXCR. The data contain approximately 610,000 distinct CDR3 sequences, roughly 14% of them seen just once; the ten biggest clones take up about 3.9%. The sample holds many counts of this clonotype. Its antigen is undetermined. What was sequenced was blood. This sequence originates from a woman aged 40-49 years with Graves' ophthalmopathy.

The CDR3, as DNA: TGCGCCAGCAGCCAGGGGGGATCCAATCTCTACGAGCAGTACTTC. It translates to CASSQGGSNLYEQYF. V is TRBV4-3 and J is TRBJ2-7, with D maybe TRBD2 (6 bases). Between the trimmed V and J ends, which lost 3 bases and 3 bases, there was a span of 15 bases. From germline, CDR1 is LGHNA and CDR2 YSLEER. The CDR3 runs to 15 residues.